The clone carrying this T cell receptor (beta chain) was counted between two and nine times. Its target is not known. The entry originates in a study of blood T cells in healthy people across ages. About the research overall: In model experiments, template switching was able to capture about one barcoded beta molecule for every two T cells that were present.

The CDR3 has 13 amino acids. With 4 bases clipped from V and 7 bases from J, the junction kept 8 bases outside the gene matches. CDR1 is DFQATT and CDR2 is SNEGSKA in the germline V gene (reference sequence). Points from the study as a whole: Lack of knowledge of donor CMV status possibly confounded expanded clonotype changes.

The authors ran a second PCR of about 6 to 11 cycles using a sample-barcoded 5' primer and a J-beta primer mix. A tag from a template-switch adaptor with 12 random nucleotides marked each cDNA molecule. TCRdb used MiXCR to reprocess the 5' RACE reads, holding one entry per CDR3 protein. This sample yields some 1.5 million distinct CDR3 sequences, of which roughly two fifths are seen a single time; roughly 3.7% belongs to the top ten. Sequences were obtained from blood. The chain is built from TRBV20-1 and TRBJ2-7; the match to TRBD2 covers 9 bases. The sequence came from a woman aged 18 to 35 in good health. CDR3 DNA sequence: TGCAGTGCTATTAGCGGGAGACGTCGGGAGCAGTACTTC. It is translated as CSAISGRRREQYF.